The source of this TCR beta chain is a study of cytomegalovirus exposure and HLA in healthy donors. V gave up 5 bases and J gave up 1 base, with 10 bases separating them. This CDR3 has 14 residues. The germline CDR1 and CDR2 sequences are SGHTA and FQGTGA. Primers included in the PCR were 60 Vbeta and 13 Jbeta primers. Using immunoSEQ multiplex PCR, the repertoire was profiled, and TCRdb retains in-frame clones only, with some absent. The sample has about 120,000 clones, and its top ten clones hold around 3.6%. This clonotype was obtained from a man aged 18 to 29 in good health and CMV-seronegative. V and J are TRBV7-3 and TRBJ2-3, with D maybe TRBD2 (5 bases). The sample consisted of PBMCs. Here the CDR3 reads CASSPSGRTDTQYF. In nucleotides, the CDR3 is TGTGCCAGCAGCCCGAGCGGTCGCACAGATACGCAGTATTTT. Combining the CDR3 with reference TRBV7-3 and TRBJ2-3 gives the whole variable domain GAGVSQTPSNKVTEKGKYVELRCDPISGHTALYWYRQSLGQGPEFLIYFQGTGAADDSGLPNDRFFAVRPEGSVSTLKIQRTERGDSAVYLCASSPSGRTDTQYFGPGTRLTVL.